This TCR beta chain was sequenced in a study of Ad26.COV2.S vaccination and SARS-CoV-2 variants. The CDR3 covers 12 residues. CDR1 SQVTM and CDR2 ANQGSEA come from the germline V gene. Trimming shortened V by 7 bases and J by 3 bases, and 13 bases separated the two germline ends. Method: immunoSEQ multiplex PCR; TCRdb's copy keeps in-frame clones and lacks some. The data contain about 350,000 clones, more than 85% of them singletons. Treatment: some 19 received Ad26.COV2.S at low or high dose, single or two shots; several received placebo; per-sample allocation not given. Sampling was performed 63 days after the first vaccine or placebo injection. Aged 18-55 years, donor was enrolled in Boston in about 2020.

The specimen comprised peripheral blood, sampled in a trial of Ad26.COV2.S vaccine versus placebo. The V call is TRBV29-1, the J call TRBJ2-7, with a tentative D call TRBD2 (7 bases). This TCR was recovered from a person aged 18-65 years who received the Ad26.COV2.S COVID-19 vaccine or a placebo. CDR3 sequence reads: CSATGGLYEQYF. In nucleotides, the CDR3 is TGCAGCGCCACCGGGGGGCTCTACGAGCAGTACTTC.